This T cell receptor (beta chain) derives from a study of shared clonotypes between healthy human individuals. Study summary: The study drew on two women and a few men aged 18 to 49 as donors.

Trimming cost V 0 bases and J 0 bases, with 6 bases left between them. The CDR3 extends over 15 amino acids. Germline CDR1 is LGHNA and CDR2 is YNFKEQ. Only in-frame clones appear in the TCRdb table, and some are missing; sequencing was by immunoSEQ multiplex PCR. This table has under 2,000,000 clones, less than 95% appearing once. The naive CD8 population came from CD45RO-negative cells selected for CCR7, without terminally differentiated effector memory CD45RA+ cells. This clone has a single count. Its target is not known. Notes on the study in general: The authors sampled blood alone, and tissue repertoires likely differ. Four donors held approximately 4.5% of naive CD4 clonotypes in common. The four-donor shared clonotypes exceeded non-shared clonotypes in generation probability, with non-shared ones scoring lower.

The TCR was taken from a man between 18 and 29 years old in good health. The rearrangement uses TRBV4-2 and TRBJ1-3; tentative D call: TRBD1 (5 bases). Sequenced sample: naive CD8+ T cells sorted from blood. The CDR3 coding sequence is TGTGCCAGCAGCCAAGATGGGGGCTCTGGAAACACCATATATTTT. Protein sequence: CASSQDGGSGNTIYF.